The 18 T cell receptor beta chains below come from one sample, sequenced in a study of blood T cells in healthy people across ages. Sample-barcoded 5' priming and a J-beta primer mix drove a second PCR of roughly 6 to 12 cycles. A single record per CDR3 protein comes from TCRdb applying MiXCR to the 5' RACE reads. This table holds hundreds of thousands of distinct CDR3 sequences, 25% to 35% found once. Sequenced sample: blood. These receptors were taken from an elderly woman in good health.

Note on this clonotype: Being one base from a much bigger clone, this may be a read error. The chain has TRBV6-2 or TRBV6-3 and TRBJ2-5; the D is unclear. V was trimmed by 9 bases and J by 4 bases, leaving 9 bases between them. The germline V gene has CDR1 MNHEY and CDR2 SVGEGT. The CDR3 is made up of 11 amino acids. Written as DNA, the CDR3 is TGTGCCAGTCAGAAGAGAGAGACCCAGTACTTC. Translation: CASQKRETQYF.

The table lists this clonotype with many counts. V gene TRBV12-3 or TRBV12-4 combines with J gene TRBJ1-1; D unclear. V lost 3 bases, J lost 0 bases, and 5 bases lay in between. The CDR3 is 13 amino acids. The CDR3 reads CASSFTVNTEAFF. The CDR3 DNA reads as TGTGCCAGCAGTTTTACGGTGAACACTGAAGCTTTCTTT.

In the case of this clonotype: A read error may explain this, as a much larger clone is one base away. The chain has TRBV30 and TRBJ2-7; D unclear. Deletions cut 2 bases from V and 1 base from J, with 9 bases between. CDR1 and CDR2 from the germline V gene are GTSNPN and SVGIG (reference sequence). This CDR3 comprises 13 residues. CDR3 amino acids: CAWSMEFSYEQYF. The CDR3 coding sequence is TGTGCCTGGAGTATGGAGTTTTCCTACGAGCAGTACTTC.

This sequence joins TRBV15 and TRBJ1-2; possible D gene TRBD1, 5 bases. The CDR3 loop spans 12 amino acids. The germline CDR1 and CDR2 sequences are LNHNV and YYDKDF (reference sequence). With 5 bases removed from V and 6 bases from J, the gap between germline ends came to 10 bases. The CDR3 loop is CATSGVGDGYTF. The CDR3 DNA is TGTGCCACCAGCGGAGTAGGGGATGGCTACACCTTC.

Concerning this clonotype itself: This may be a read error: a much more frequent sequence differs by one nucleotide. The chain is built from TRBV29-1 and TRBJ2-3, with 8 bases that match TRBD2. The CDR3 covers 11 residues. Looked up from germline, CDR1 is SQVTM and CDR2 is ANQGSEA. CDR3 in amino acids: CGAPGGDTQYF. CDR3 in DNA: TGCGGCGCACCGGGGGGGGATACGCAGTATTTT.

A few counts support this clonotype. The CDR3 loop is CASSQSGVTDTQYF. As DNA, the CDR3 is TGTGCCAGCAGCCAATCCGGGGTTACAGATACGCAGTATTTT. V and J are TRBV16 and TRBJ2-3, with a weak D call TRBD2 (5 bases). The V and J ends lost 0 bases and 3 bases respectively, with 7 bases between them. Germline CDR1 is KGHSY and CDR2 is FQNENV. The CDR3 has 14 residues.

About this clonotype itself: This may arise from a read error, as a much more abundant clone is one base away. The chain is built from TRBV3-1 and TRBJ2-7; 7 bases line up with TRBD2. V lost 0 bases and J lost 9; bases outside the gene matches: 11. From germline, CDR1 is LGHDT and CDR2 YNNKEL (reference sequence). CDR3 length: 15 amino acids. The CDR3: CASSQDFGLSGGQYF. CDR3 DNA sequence: TGTGCCAGCAGCCAAGATTTTGGCCTCTCGGGGGGGCAGTACTTC.

The genes are TRBV20-1 and TRBJ2-7, with 8 bases that match TRBD2. The germline CDR1 and CDR2 sequences are DFQATT and SNEGSKA (reference sequence). This CDR3 spans 13 amino acids. CDR3 in amino acids: CSATGTRPYEQYF. CDR3 sequence (DNA): TGCAGCGCAACCGGGACTAGGCCCTACGAGCAGTACTTC.

The J gene is TRBJ1-1, the V gene TRBV2; D possibly corresponds to TRBD1 (6 bases). Germline V gene sequence: CDR1 SNHLY, CDR2 FYNNEI. The V and J ends lost 6 bases and 4 bases respectively, with 15 bases between them. The CDR3 covers 14 residues. CDR3 in amino acids: CASRPDRRATEAFF. Written as DNA, the CDR3 is TGTGCCAGCAGGCCCGACAGGAGGGCCACTGAAGCTTTCTTT.

For this clonotype: A much larger clone lies one base from this, so it may be a read error. This chain joins TRBV28 and TRBJ2-5, with TRBD2 matching 8 bases. The V segment lost 7 bases and the J segment 11 bases; nucleotides outside the gene matches: 18. The CDR3 totals 15 residues. The germline V gene has CDR1 MDHEN and CDR2 SYDVKM. CDR3 sequence (DNA): TGTGCCAGCATTACTGGTGGCGGGGGGCACAATGAGCAGTACTTC. Amino acids: CASITGGGGHNEQYF.

This clonotype was detected ten times or more. The gene calls are TRBV3-1 and TRBJ2-1, with 7 bases that match TRBD1. CDR3 length: 16 amino acids. Germline loops: CDR1 LGHDT, CDR2 YNNKEL (reference sequence). Unmatched junction bases numbered 7, after V lost 4 bases and J lost 1 base. The CDR3 region is CASSPRGPRSYNEQFF. CDR3 DNA: TGTGCCAGCAGCCCGAGGGGGCCCCGTTCCTACAATGAGCAGTTCTTC.

The J gene is TRBJ1-4, the V gene TRBV6-6, with 8 bases aligning to TRBD1. CDR3 size: 17 residues. Germline CDR1 is MNHNY and CDR2 is SVGAGI (reference sequence). After removal of 2 bases from V and 0 bases from J, the junction contained 5 bases not matched to a gene. CDR3 protein: CASSYRQGAATNEKLFF. DNA of the CDR3: TGTGCCAGCAGTTACAGGCAGGGGGCAGCAACTAATGAAAAACTGTTTTTT.

V is TRBV12-3 or TRBV12-4 and J is TRBJ1-2; 7 bases agree with TRBD1. The CDR3 extends over 15 amino acids. With 3 bases clipped from V and 3 bases from J, the junction kept 7 bases outside the gene matches. The CDR3, as DNA: TGTGCCAGCAGTTTTAGAGGACAGGAACACTATGGCTACACCTTC. It codes for CASSFRGQEHYGYTF.

The chain has TRBV20-1 and TRBJ1-1, with 8 bases lining up with TRBD1. V lost 0 bases, J lost 3 bases, and 15 bases stayed unmatched. Germline V gives CDR1 DFQATT, CDR2 SNEGSKA (reference sequence). The CDR3 consists of 18 residues. CDR3 residues: CSARDPNQGAHQDTEAFF. The CDR3 DNA follows: TGCAGTGCTAGAGATCCTAATCAGGGGGCCCACCAGGACACTGAAGCTTTCTTT.

Note on this clonotype: Its ends do not fully match the called genes, so a read error is possible. As DNA, the CDR3 is TGTGCCGGCAGCTCCTCTCCAGGGGGCCATGAGCAGTACTTC. Translated, it gives CAGSSSPGGHEQYF. The rearrangement uses TRBV7-3 and TRBJ2-5; 8 bases line up with TRBD1. The CDR3 covers 14 residues. Germline V gene data show CDR1 as SGHTA and CDR2 as FQGTGA.

This clonotype was detected many times. CDR3 region: CASSRTSEGVRYF. The CDR3 DNA is TGTGCCAGCAGTCGCACTAGCGAGGGGGTTCGGTATTTT. The chain carries TRBV12-3 or TRBV12-4 and TRBJ2-3, with a possible D match to TRBD2 (7 bases). The CDR3 covers 13 residues. Trimming removed 5 bases from V and 14 bases from J, with 20 bases in between.

There are many counts of this clonotype. The rearrangement links TRBV5-1 to TRBJ1-1; D not resolved. Germline CDR1 is SGHRS and CDR2 is YFSETQ. This CDR3 is 13 amino acids long. V gave up 0 bases and J gave up 7 bases, with 10 bases separating them. CDR3 protein: CASSLGSGREAFF. CDR3 DNA sequence: TGCGCCAGCAGCTTGGGGTCAGGTCGTGAAGCTTTCTTT.

This clonotype was recorded a few times. This clone may be a read error of a much larger clone one base away. The J gene is TRBJ1-2, the V gene TRBV11-2; 7 bases align to TRBD1. Germline-derived CDR1 and CDR2 are SGHAT and FQNNGV. This CDR3 region has 15 residues. CDR3 loop: CASSLTDRVDYGCTF. The CDR3 DNA sequence: TGTGCCAGCAGCTTAACCGACAGGGTGGACTATGGCTGCACCTTC. Full variable domain (remainder filled in from reference TRBV11-2 and TRBJ1-2): EAGVAQSPRYKIIEKRQSVAFWCNPISGHATLYWYQQILGQGPKLLIQFQNNGVVDDSQLPKDRFSAERLKGVDSTLKIQPAKLEDSAVYLCASSLTDRVDYGCTFGSGTRLTVV.